Below, 30 T cell receptor beta chains from the same sample are listed, as sequenced in a study of patients and donors after allogeneic stem cell transplantation. One entry per CDR3 protein results from TCRdb running MiXCR on the RT-PCR reads. This table has 410,000 or so distinct CDR3 sequences, 16% appearing once. Input material: blood, either unsorted or a sorted T cell fraction (not recorded which). These receptors were taken from a human donor who was either an allogeneic HSCT recipient or a stem cell or donor lymphocyte infusion donor (not recorded which). It is not recorded whose cells these are; they may come from a transplant donor.

This sequence joins TRBV4-1 and TRBJ2-1; D remains ambiguous. Per germline, CDR1 MGHRA and CDR2 YSYEKL. The CDR3 loop spans 13 amino acids. Trimming pared 2 bases from V and 9 bases from J, leaving 11 bases between. CDR3 region: CASSQPLALEQFF. The CDR3, as DNA: TGCGCCAGCAGCCAACCCCTCGCGCTTGAGCAGTTCTTC.

This clonotype was counted between two and nine times. The rearrangement links TRBV6-1 to TRBJ2-7; possibly TRBD1 for D (7 bases). Germline V gene sequence: CDR1 MNHNS, CDR2 SASEGT. The CDR3 covers 16 residues. V lost 7 bases and J 3 bases, leaving 22 bases between the germline ends. The DNA of the CDR3 is TGTGCCAGCACCGGCGAGGGCACAGGGGAGGTCTACGAGCAGTACTTC. This encodes CASTGEGTGEVYEQYF.

There are a few counts of this clonotype. V gene TRBV18 combines with J gene TRBJ1-2, with unresolved D. With 3 bases removed from V and 4 bases from J, the gap between germline ends came to 9 bases. Germline values: CDR1 KGHSH, CDR2 LQKENI. The CDR3 consists of 13 residues. The CDR3: CASSPDGPYGYTF. In DNA, the CDR3 is TGTGCCAGCTCACCGGACGGCCCCTATGGCTACACCTTC.

The rearrangement joins TRBV6-2 or TRBV6-3 to TRBJ2-7, with 16 nucleotides matching TRBD2. The CDR3 covers 17 residues. The J segment lost 2 bases and the V segment lost 5 bases, leaving 6 bases of the junction unmatched. Germline lookup yields CDR1 MNHEY and CDR2 SVGEGT. The CDR3 reads CASSPQGLAGGTYEQYF. CDR3 DNA sequence: TGTGCCAGCAGTCCTCAGGGACTAGCGGGAGGGACCTACGAGCAGTACTTC.

The chain carries TRBV20-1 and TRBJ2-7; possibly TRBD2 for D (5 bases). Germline-derived CDR1 and CDR2 are DFQATT and SNEGSKA (reference sequence). The CDR3 has 15 amino acids. Between the trimmed V and J ends, which lost 0 bases and 6 bases, there was a span of 18 bases. The CDR3: CSARDRGGFYGEQYF. The CDR3 DNA reads as TGCAGTGCTAGAGATCGAGGAGGCTTCTACGGCGAGCAGTACTTC.

This chain uses TRBV12-3 or TRBV12-4 with TRBJ1-2; 9 positions match TRBD1. The CDR3 has 14 amino acids. With V trimmed by 6 bases and J by 8 bases, 10 bases remained unmatched. The CDR3 loop is CASRGQGSAQGYTF. The DNA for the CDR3 is TGTGCCAGCAGGGGACAGGGATCAGCACAGGGCTACACCTTC.

The chain is built from TRBV20-1 and TRBJ2-1; 8 bases map to TRBD1. V shed 5 bases, J shed 4 bases, and the junction held 10 bases outside the gene matches. Germline CDR1 and CDR2: DFQATT and SNEGSKA (reference sequence). The CDR3 consists of 15 residues. CDR3 sequence (DNA): TGCAGTGCTTCCTCGACAGGGGTACTTTACAATGAGCAGTTCTTC. Its translation is CSASSTGVLYNEQFF.

Comment on this clonotype: The junction shows a germline mismatch at one end, possibly a read error. This CDR3 reads CPISGTYYNEQFF. CDR3 nucleotides: TGTCCCATCAGCGGGACTTACTACAATGAGCAGTTCTTC. The rearrangement links TRBV10-3 to TRBJ2-1; 7 bases fit TRBD2. From germline, CDR1 is ENHRY and CDR2 SYGVKD. The CDR3 is made up of 13 amino acids.

The chain recombines TRBV5-1 with TRBJ1-2; possibly TRBD1 for D (5 bases). CDR3 length: 15 amino acids. V shed 0 bases and J shed 6 bases, with 15 bases lying between them. From germline, CDR1 is SGHRS and CDR2 YFSETQ. CDR3 region: CASSLAPGRINGYTF. In nucleotides, the CDR3 is TGCGCCAGCAGCTTGGCCCCAGGGAGGATCAATGGCTACACCTTC.

This clonotype appeared a few times. The chain is built from TRBV11-2 and TRBJ2-3; D gene ambiguous. The CDR3 is made up of 14 amino acids. Germline CDR1 reads SGHAT; CDR2 reads FQNNGV. The V end lost 4 bases, the J end lost 6 bases, and 14 bases lay between the germline ends. For the CDR3, the DNA is TGTGCCAGCAGCTCCAGGTTAAGGTGGGATACGCAGTATTTT. Protein sequence: CASSSRLRWDTQYF.

This chain uses TRBV6-1 with TRBJ1-2; 7 nucleotides align to TRBD1. The germline CDR1 and CDR2 sequences are MNHNS and SASEGT. Trimming removed 5 bases from V and 6 bases from J; junction bases left unmatched: 12. CDR3 size: 15 residues. CDR3 in DNA: TGTGCCAGCAGTCACCCGGGACAGAGTCGGAATGGCTACACCTTC. Amino acid sequence: CASSHPGQSRNGYTF.

This clonotype was counted only a few times. The chain is built from TRBV9 and TRBJ2-7; the D gene is possibly TRBD2 (5 bases). CDR1 is SGDLS and CDR2 is YYNGEE in the germline V gene. The CDR3 runs 15 residues. V was shortened by 0 bases and J by 4 bases, with 14 bases between the two germline ends. The CDR3 here is CASSVGYRGGYEQYF. The CDR3, as DNA: TGTGCCAGCAGCGTAGGATATCGTGGAGGATACGAGCAGTACTTC.

This clonotype has a count of ten or more. The chain has TRBV9 and TRBJ2-6; no clear D gene. The CDR3 contains 14 residues. The germline V gene has CDR1 SGDLS and CDR2 YYNGEE. Trimming removed 0 bases at V and 0 bases at J, with 1 base between. The CDR3 bases are TGTGCCAGCAGCGTAGCCTCTGGGGCCAACGTCCTGACTTTC. Its translation: CASSVASGANVLTF.

The chain carries TRBV29-1 and TRBJ1-1; D gene unclear. Trimming shortened V by 3 bases and J by 5 bases, and 7 bases separated the two germline ends. CDR1 is SQVTM and CDR2 is ANQGSEA in the germline V gene. The CDR3 totals 11 residues. CDR3 amino acids: CSVERTTEAFF. The CDR3 DNA reads as TGCAGCGTTGAGCGGACTACTGAAGCTTTCTTT.

The V gene is TRBV5-1, the J gene TRBJ1-1; D is unresolved. V lost 0 bases, J lost 4 bases, and 10 bases lay in between. The germline gives CDR1 SGHRS, CDR2 YFSETQ. CDR3 size: 14 residues. The CDR3 sequence: CASSLVGVATEAFF. CDR3 coding DNA: TGCGCCAGCAGCTTGGTGGGTGTCGCCACTGAAGCTTTCTTT.

This clonotype appeared a few times. The V call is TRBV6-1, the J call TRBJ2-2, with D possibly matching TRBD2 (5 bases). The CDR3 totals 15 residues. V lost 6 bases and J 6 bases, leaving 17 bases between the germline ends. Germline assignment: CDR1 MNHNS and CDR2 SASEGT. In DNA, the CDR3 is TGTGCCAGCAGGCGAGTGGGAGAAGTTTCCGGGGAGCTGTTTTTT. Translation: CASRRVGEVSGELFF.

This clonotype was detected a few times. The chain employs TRBV27 and TRBJ2-2; TRBD2 matches 11 bases. Trimming took 4 bases from V and 0 from J; bases not matched to a gene: 1. The CDR3 is made up of 16 amino acids. Germline CDR1 and CDR2: MNHEY and SMNVEV (reference sequence). CDR3 sequence: CASSSLAGANTGELFF. The CDR3 DNA reads TGTGCCAGCAGTTCACTAGCGGGGGCGAACACCGGGGAGCTGTTTTTT.

The chain is built from TRBV6-2 or TRBV6-3 and TRBJ1-5; a weak D match, TRBD1 (5 bases). CDR1 is MNHEY and CDR2 is SVGEGT in the germline V gene. This CDR3 comprises 14 residues. V was clipped by 0 bases and J by 7 bases, with 10 bases between them. The CDR3 loop reads CASSYSGLYQPQHF. CDR3 in DNA: TGTGCCAGCAGTTACTCGGGACTATACCAGCCCCAGCATTTT.

The rearrangement joins TRBV20-1 to TRBJ2-5, with 11 positions matching TRBD2. This CDR3 is built from 18 residues. Germline CDR1 is DFQATT and CDR2 is SNEGSKA (reference sequence). The V and J ends lost 1 base and 5 bases, in that order; junction bases with no gene match: 15. The chain's CDR3 is CSARVLPLAGGPRETQYF. The CDR3 coding sequence is TGCAGTGCTAGAGTTCTCCCTTTAGCGGGGGGGCCTCGGGAGACCCAGTACTTC.

This chain uses TRBV20-1 with TRBJ2-3; 8 positions match TRBD2. In germline, CDR1 is DFQATT, CDR2 SNEGSKA (reference sequence). The ends lost 0 bases at V and 0 bases at J; junction bases unmatched: 5. This CDR3 contains 16 residues. Here the CDR3 reads CSARDVTSGSTDTQYF. The CDR3 DNA follows: TGCAGTGCTAGAGATGTAACTAGCGGTAGCACAGATACGCAGTATTTT.

This clonotype showed up just a few times. The chain links TRBV2 to TRBJ1-2, with a possible D match to TRBD1 (5 bases). Germline values: CDR1 SNHLY, CDR2 FYNNEI. CDR3 length: 14 residues. V was clipped by 6 bases and J by 10 bases, with 21 bases between them. The CDR3 DNA sequence: TGTGCCAGCAGAAGAGGACGGGCCCAGGGTGCCTACACCTTC. Residues: CASRRGRAQGAYTF. The full variable domain, completed using reference TRBV2 and TRBJ1-2, is EPEVTQTPSHQVTQMGQEVILRCVPISNHLYFYWYRQILGQKVEFLVSFYNNEISEKSEIFDDQFSVERPDGSNFTLKIRSTKLEDSAMYFCASRRGRAQGAYTFGSGTRLTVV.

The V call is TRBV9, the J call TRBJ2-1, with no clear D. CDR1 and CDR2 from the germline V gene are SGDLS and YYNGEE. This CDR3 is 14 amino acids long. V was shortened by 0 bases and J by 6 bases, with 10 bases between the two germline ends. The CDR3 region has the DNA TGTGCCAGCAGCGTAGTGGCCGCGACCAATGAGCAGTTCTTC. Its protein is CASSVVAATNEQFF.

The chain couples TRBV4-1 to TRBJ2-1, with TRBD2 identical over 10 bases. The V gene end was trimmed by 0 bases and the J gene end by 5 bases; junction bases not matched to a gene: 7. There are 17 residues in the CDR3. Germline V gene sequence: CDR1 MGHRA, CDR2 YSYEKL. The CDR3 DNA sequence: TGCGCCAGCAGCCAAGAATGGGTTGGACTAGCGGACAATGAGCAGTTCTTC. It is translated as CASSQEWVGLADNEQFF.

This clonotype was counted only a few times. The chain couples TRBV4-1 to TRBJ2-1; 10 bases match TRBD1. V was clipped by 2 bases and J by 1 base; unmatched bases: 11. This CDR3 has 19 amino acids. The germline V gene has CDR1 MGHRA and CDR2 YSYEKL. The CDR3 protein is CASSQRTGGTSRSYNEQFF. The CDR3 bases are TGCGCCAGCAGCCAACGGACAGGGGGGACAAGTAGGTCCTACAATGAGCAGTTCTTC.

This clonotype was observed a few times. V and J are TRBV7-2 and TRBJ2-3, with TRBD2 identical over 12 bases. Germline loops: CDR1 SGHTA, CDR2 FQGNSA. The V gene end was trimmed by 5 bases and the J gene end by 11 bases; junction bases not matched to a gene: 5. This CDR3 region has 13 residues. The chain's CDR3 is CASSVLAGGGQYF. The CDR3 DNA follows: TGTGCCAGCAGCGTACTAGCGGGGGGAGGGCAGTATTTT.

This clonotype showed up just a few times. This chain joins TRBV12-3 or TRBV12-4 and TRBJ2-4, with a possible D match to TRBD2 (5 bases). This CDR3 is 15 amino acids long. V lost 0 bases to trimming and J lost 2 bases, with 8 bases between them. The CDR3 sequence is CASSLAGGPKNIQYF. The CDR3 nucleotides read TGTGCCAGCAGTTTAGCGGGCGGGCCCAAAAACATTCAGTACTTC.

This clonotype showed up many times. J is TRBJ2-2 and V is TRBV5-1; TRBD2 agrees at 8 bases. V gave up 4 bases and J gave up 5 bases; unmatched junction bases: 7. Germline V gene lookup returns CDR1 SGHRS and CDR2 YFSETQ. The CDR3 consists of 15 residues. CDR3 region: CASSPSGSGTGELFF. CDR3 in DNA: TGCGCCAGCAGCCCGAGCGGGAGCGGGACCGGGGAGCTGTTTTTT.

This clonotype has only a few counts. This sequence joins TRBV14 and TRBJ2-3; TRBD1 is a possible D gene (5 bases). V gave up 1 base and J gave up 5 bases, with 13 bases separating them. CDR3 length: 15 amino acids. Germline V lookup: CDR1 SGHDN, CDR2 FVKESK. In nucleotides, the CDR3 is TGTGCCAGCAGCCAAGTTGGTTATGACAGAGATACGCAGTATTTT. Its translation: CASSQVGYDRDTQYF.

This clonotype has a count of ten or more. The chain recombines TRBV6-1 with TRBJ2-3; possible D gene TRBD2, 5 bases. Germline assignment: CDR1 MNHNS and CDR2 SASEGT. The CDR3 is 14 amino acids. Trimming pared 6 bases from V and 3 bases from J, leaving 13 bases between. CDR3 bases: TGTGCCAGCAGCCGGGGTTTGGGAACAGATACGCAGTATTTT. Amino acids: CASSRGLGTDTQYF.

The chain employs TRBV2 and TRBJ2-7, with TRBD2 as a possible D gene (5 bases). The CDR3 contains 14 residues. Trimming shortened V by 4 bases and J by 4 bases, and 14 bases separated the two germline ends. The germline V gene encodes CDR1 SNHLY and CDR2 FYNNEI. For the CDR3, the DNA is TGTGCCAGCAGTGGGTCGGCTCCGGGGTACGAGCAGTACTTC. As protein: CASSGSAPGYEQYF.